The rows below give T cell receptor beta chains drawn from one sample of a study of beta chain features in type 1 diabetes. TCRdb's table, derived via immunoSEQ multiplex PCR, lists solely in-frame clones and lacks some. Altogether 360,000 or so clones are present, less than 20% being singletons, with the ten largest covering around 0.04%. Material: naive CD4+ T cells from blood. The receptors stem from a young woman in good health. Both conserved end residues are part of each CDR3. A D gene is named only where the DNA matches it firmly. The size field is filled for only some rows; it gives once, few, many or a size class.

d_call,clone_size,j_call,v_call,cdr3_nt,cdr3_aa
-,-,TRBJ2-2,TRBV30,TGTGCCTGGGAATTAGCGGCGAACACCGGGGAGCTGTTTTTT,CAWELAANTGELFF
-,-,TRBJ2-5,TRBV7-9,TGTGCCAGCAGCTTACTCGGGGGCCAAGAGACCCAGTACTTC,CASSLLGGQETQYF
TRBD2,-,TRBJ2-5,TRBV7-6,TGTGCCAGCAGCTCCAGTCGACTAGCGGGAGTGCAGACCCAGTACTTC,CASSSSRLAGVQTQYF
TRBD1,few,TRBJ1-6,TRBV7-3,TGTGCCAGCAGCGCACAGGGGGATAATTCACCCCTCCACTTT,CASSAQGDNSPLHF
-,-,TRBJ2-7,TRBV11-1,TGTGCCAGCAGCCGTTCTGGCGGATCTACCTACGAGCAGTACTTC,CASSRSGGSTYEQYF
-,few,TRBJ1-1,TRBV30,TGTGCCTGGAGCCATTACACTGAAGCTTTCTTT,CAWSHYTEAFF
TRBD1,-,TRBJ1-3,TRBV5-1,TGCGCCAGCAGCCCAGGACAGGCGAGCTCTGGAAACACCATATATTTT,CASSPGQASSGNTIYF
-,-,TRBJ2-1,TRBV5-8,TGTGCCAGCAGCTTGAGCCAGCGTGAGCAGTTCTTC,CASSLSQREQFF
-,-,TRBJ2-3,TRBV6-6,TGTGCCAGCACCCCAAACGGGGATGGGGCAGATACGCAGTATTTT,CASTPNGDGADTQYF
-,few,TRBJ2-7,TRBV19,TGTGCCAGTAAGGCGGCAACCTCCTACGAGCAGTACTTC,CASKAATSYEQYF
-,-,TRBJ1-1,TRBV23-1,TGCGCCAGCAACAACACCGAGAACACTGAAGCTTTCTTT,CASNNTENTEAFF
TRBD1,few,TRBJ1-1,TRBV28,TGTGCCAGCAGTCTTACAGGGGGCCTGACTTTCTTT,CASSLTGGLTFF
TRBD1,few,TRBJ1-1,TRBV30,TGTGCCTGGAGGGGCACAAGACAGGGCTCCTTGAACACTGAAGCTTTCTTT,CAWRGTRQGSLNTEAFF
-,few,TRBJ2-5,TRBV2,TGTGCCAGCAAAATGTCACTCCCGGTTGGAGAGACCCAGTACTTC,CASKMSLPVGETQYF
TRBD2,-,TRBJ2-3,TRBV6-6,TGTGCCAGCAGTCAGACTAGCGGGGGGGGCACAGATACGCAGTATTTT,CASSQTSGGGTDTQYF
TRBD2,-,TRBJ2-1,TRBV7-2,TGTGCCAGCAGCTTAACGGGGGCTAGCGGGCACAATGAGCAGTTCTTC,CASSLTGASGHNEQFF
TRBD2,-,TRBJ2-7,TRBV4-2,TGTGCCAGCAGGGCGCGGGAGGGGTCCTACGAGCAGTACTTC,CASRAREGSYEQYF
TRBD2,few,TRBJ2-5,TRBV25-1,TGTGCCAGCAGCGGGACTAGCGGGCCGGGAGAGACCCAGTACTTC,CASSGTSGPGETQYF
TRBD1,-,TRBJ1-1,TRBV30,TGTGCGGCAGGGGGCTACACTGAAGCTTTCTTT,CAAGGYTEAFF
TRBD1,-,TRBJ2-7,TRBV6-5,TGTGCCAGCAGTTACGCCACGGGACAGGGATATGAGCAGTACTTC,CASSYATGQGYEQYF
TRBD1,-,TRBJ2-7,TRBV10-3,TGTGCCATCAGTCCGACAGGGATAACCTACGAGCAGTACTTC,CAISPTGITYEQYF
-,few,TRBJ1-5,TRBV5-1,TGCGCCAGCAGGGAGGATCAGCCCCAGCATTTT,CASREDQPQHF
-,-,TRBJ2-3,TRBV30,TGTGCCTGGAGTGTACTGGGCACAGATACGCAGTATTTT,CAWSVLGTDTQYF
TRBD1,-,TRBJ2-3,TRBV4-2,TGTGCCAGCAGCCAAGATATGGGACAGGGGATCGGTACGCAGTATTTT,CASSQDMGQGIGTQYF
-,-,TRBJ2-7,TRBV23-1,TGCGCCAGCAGTCAAGGGACTCGCCTCGTCGGGAACGAGCAGTACTTC,CASSQGTRLVGNEQYF
-,-,TRBJ1-4,TRBV5-1,TGCGCCAGCAGCCCCAACAGGGCCTCCGATGAAAAACTGTTTTTT,CASSPNRASDEKLFF
TRBD1,few,TRBJ1-2,TRBV6-5,TGTGCCAGCAGTTCCATTCAGGGGGGCCATTTGGGCTACACCTTC,CASSSIQGGHLGYTF
-,-,TRBJ1-2,TRBV4-1,TGCGCCAGCAGCCAACCAGGACAGCGGAGGGGCTACACCTTC,CASSQPGQRRGYTF
-,-,TRBJ2-1,TRBV6-4,TGTGCCAGCAGCGTAGAGGACAGTTCCTACAATGAGCAGTTCTTC,CASSVEDSSYNEQFF
-,-,TRBJ2-5,TRBV5-1,TGCGCCAGCAGCTTGGGTACAACCCAAGAGACCCAGTACTTC,CASSLGTTQETQYF
-,-,TRBJ1-5,TRBV19,TGTGCCAGTGTGTTCGCGGGTAGCAATCAGCCCCAGCATTTT,CASVFAGSNQPQHF
TRBD1,-,TRBJ1-1,TRBV30,TGTGCCTGGAGTGGAACAGGGGGCACTGAAGCTTTCTTT,CAWSGTGGTEAFF
TRBD2,few,TRBJ2-1,TRBV10-3,TGTGCCATCAGTGCGGCTAGCGGCGCACCCAATGAGCAGTTCTTC,CAISAASGAPNEQFF
-,few,TRBJ2-5,TRBV29-1,TGCAGCGTTGACACATACCAAGAGACCCAGTACTTC,CSVDTYQETQYF
TRBD2,-,TRBJ2-7,TRBV9,TGTGCCAGCAGCGTGGGGGGGAGCGGGAGGAGGTCCTACGAGCAGTACTTC,CASSVGGSGRRSYEQYF
-,-,TRBJ1-4,TRBV4-3,TGCGCCAGCAGCCAAGTCGGTAATGAAAAACTGTTTTTT,CASSQVGNEKLFF
TRBD1,-,TRBJ2-2,TRBV7-8,TGTGCCAGCCCTAGGGACCCAAACAGGGGGAACACCGGGGAGCTGTTTTTT,CASPRDPNRGNTGELFF
TRBD1,-,TRBJ1-1,TRBV25-1,TGTGCCAGCAGTAGGGGGCTGAACACTGAAGCTTTCTTT,CASSRGLNTEAFF
TRBD1,few,TRBJ1-2,TRBV7-9,TGTGCCAGCAGCCCGGGACAGGGGGCGAGAAACTATGGCTACACCTTC,CASSPGQGARNYGYTF
-,few,TRBJ2-7,TRBV4-2,TGTGCCAGCAGCCAAAGGCGGGATAGGGGCGCCGAGCAGTACTTC,CASSQRRDRGAEQYF
TRBD2,few,TRBJ2-2,TRBV4-1,TGCGCCAGCAGGCTAGCGGGAGATGGCGGGGAGCTGTTTTTT,CASRLAGDGGELFF
TRBD2,-,TRBJ2-5,TRBV2,TGTGCCAGCAGTGGAGCTAGCGGGAGTATAGAGACCCAGTACTTC,CASSGASGSIETQYF
TRBD1,-,TRBJ1-2,TRBV7-2,TGTGCCAGCAGCCCTAGCCCAGGACAGGGCTATGGCTACACCTTC,CASSPSPGQGYGYTF
-,once,TRBJ1-1,TRBV29-1,TGCAGCGTTGAGGGAGGGGGTCGAACTGAAGCTTTCTTT,CSVEGGGRTEAFF
TRBD1,-,TRBJ1-4,TRBV7-9,TGTGCCAGCAGCCGGGACAGTACCAATGAAAAACTGTTTTTT,CASSRDSTNEKLFF
-,-,TRBJ2-7,TRBV5-1,TGCGCCAGCAGCTTGGCACCGGGAGCGGAAGAGCAGTACTTC,CASSLAPGAEEQYF
TRBD1,few,TRBJ2-1,TRBV7-3,TGTGCCAGCAGCCCCCAGTCACTTGGGACAGGGGGCATCAATGAGCAGTTCTTC,CASSPQSLGTGGINEQFF
TRBD2,-,TRBJ2-2,TRBV9,TGTGCCAGCAGCGTCGGGACTAGCGGGGGCCGCACCGGGGAGCTGTTTTTT,CASSVGTSGGRTGELFF
TRBD2,few,TRBJ2-7,TRBV7-2,TGTGCCAGCAGTCCAACTAGCGGGAGGGGTGAGCAGTACTTC,CASSPTSGRGEQYF
-,few,TRBJ1-1,TRBV30,TGTGCCTGGGCCCAGGGGAGGAACACTGAAGCTTTCTTT,CAWAQGRNTEAFF
-,few,TRBJ2-2,TRBV5-1,TGCGCCAGCAGCTTGTTCAGTACCGGGGAGCTGTTTTTT,CASSLFSTGELFF
-,-,TRBJ2-2,TRBV14,TGTGCCAGCAGCCAAGTATTGTCGGCGGCAGCGAACACCGGGGAGCTGTTTTTT,CASSQVLSAAANTGELFF
-,-,TRBJ2-3,TRBV6-5,TGTGCCAGCGCTCGAGGGGGAAGGGCAGATACGCAGTATTTT,CASARGGRADTQYF
-,-,TRBJ2-3,TRBV7-2,TGTGCCAGCAGCTTAGGCGGGGTTGGGGATACGCAGTATTTT,CASSLGGVGDTQYF
-,few,TRBJ2-5,TRBV19,TGTGCCAGTAGTCCTGGGGGGAGAGAGACCCAGTACTTC,CASSPGGRETQYF
TRBD1,few,TRBJ1-5,TRBV5-1,TGCGCCAGCAGCTTGGGGACAGGGAGTCAGCCCCAGCATTTT,CASSLGTGSQPQHF
TRBD2,-,TRBJ2-5,TRBV6-5,TGTGCCAGCAGTTCGACTAGCGCAGAGACCCAGTACTTC,CASSSTSAETQYF
-,-,TRBJ1-2,TRBV4-2,TGTGCCAGCAGCCAAGAACAGAACTATGGCTACACCTTC,CASSQEQNYGYTF